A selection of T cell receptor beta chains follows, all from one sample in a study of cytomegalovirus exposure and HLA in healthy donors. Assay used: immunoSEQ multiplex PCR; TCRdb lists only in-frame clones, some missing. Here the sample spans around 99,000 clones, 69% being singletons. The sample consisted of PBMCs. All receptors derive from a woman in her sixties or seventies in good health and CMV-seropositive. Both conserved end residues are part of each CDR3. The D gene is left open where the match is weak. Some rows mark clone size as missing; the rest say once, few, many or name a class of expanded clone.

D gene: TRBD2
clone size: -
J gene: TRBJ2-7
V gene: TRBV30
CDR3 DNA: TGTGCCTGGAACTCCGGACTAGCGGGGGCGTACGAGCAGTACTTC
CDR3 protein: CAWNSGLAGAYEQYF

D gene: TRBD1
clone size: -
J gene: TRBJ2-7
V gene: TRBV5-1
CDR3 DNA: TGCGCCAGCAGCTTTGGTGGGACAGGGGTCGACGAGCAGTACTTC
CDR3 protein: CASSFGGTGVDEQYF

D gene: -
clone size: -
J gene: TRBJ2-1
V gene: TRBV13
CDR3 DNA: TGTGCCAGCAGCCGGGCAAAGGGGCTGGATGAGCAGTTCTTC
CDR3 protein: CASSRAKGLDEQFF

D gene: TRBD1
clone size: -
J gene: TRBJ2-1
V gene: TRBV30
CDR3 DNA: TGTGCCTGGATAGGACAGGGCCCTTACAATGAGCAGTTCTTC
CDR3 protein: CAWIGQGPYNEQFF

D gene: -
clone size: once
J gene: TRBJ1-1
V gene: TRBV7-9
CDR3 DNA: TGTGCCAGCAGCCTAACAGGGTCAATGAACACTGAAGCTTTCTTT
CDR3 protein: CASSLTGSMNTEAFF

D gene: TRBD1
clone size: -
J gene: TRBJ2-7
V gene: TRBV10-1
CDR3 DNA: TGCGCCAGCATGGGGACAGGGGGATTATTCTTC
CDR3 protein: CASMGTGGLFF

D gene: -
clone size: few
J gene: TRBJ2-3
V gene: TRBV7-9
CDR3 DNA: TGTGCCAGCAGCTCGATACGGCGGGCCGACACAGATACGCAGTATTTT
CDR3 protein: CASSSIRRADTDTQYF

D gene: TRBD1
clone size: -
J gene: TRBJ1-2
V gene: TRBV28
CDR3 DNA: TGTGCCAGCCTACAGGGGCCGAGCTATGGCTACACCTTC
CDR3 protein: CASLQGPSYGYTF

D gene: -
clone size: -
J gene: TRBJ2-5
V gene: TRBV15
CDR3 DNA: TGTGCCACCAGCAGAACGCTAGGAGAGACCCAGTACTTC
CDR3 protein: CATSRTLGETQYF

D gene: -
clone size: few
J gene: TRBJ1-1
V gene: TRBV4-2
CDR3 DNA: TGTGCCAGCAGCCGGGCCTGGGACATGAACACTGAAGCTTTCTTT
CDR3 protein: CASSRAWDMNTEAFF

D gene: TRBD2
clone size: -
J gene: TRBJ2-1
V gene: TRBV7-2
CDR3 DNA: TGTGCCAGCAGCTGGGGACTAGCGGGGGAAGATGAGCAGTTCTTC
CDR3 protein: CASSWGLAGEDEQFF

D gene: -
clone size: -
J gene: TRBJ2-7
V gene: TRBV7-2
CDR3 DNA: TGTGCCAGCAGCTACCGGGGGGCGGTAAGCTACGAGCAGTACTTC
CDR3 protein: CASSYRGAVSYEQYF

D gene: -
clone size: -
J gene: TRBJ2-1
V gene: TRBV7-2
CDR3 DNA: TGTGCCAGCAGCTCCCTAGACTATGAGCAGTTCTTC
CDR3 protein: CASSSLDYEQFF

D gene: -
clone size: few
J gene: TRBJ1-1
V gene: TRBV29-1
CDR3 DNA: TGCAGCGTTGGTTTCTACCTCGGTGAAGCTTTCTTT
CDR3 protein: CSVGFYLGEAFF

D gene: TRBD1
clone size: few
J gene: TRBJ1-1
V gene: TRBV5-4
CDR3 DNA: TGTGCCAGCAGCCAAAGACAGGGGGCCAGAACTGAAGCTTTCTTT
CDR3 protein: CASSQRQGARTEAFF